Presented here are 26 T cell receptor beta chains from one specimen sequenced in a study of early T cells in non-severe SARS-CoV-2 infection. From the 5' RACE reads, TCRdb called clonotypes with MiXCR, one entry per CDR3 protein. Of 70,000 to 90,000 distinct CDR3 sequences in the sample, around 11% are singletons; the top ten hold 4.7%. The sequenced sample was whole blood. These receptor sequences come from an adult who was a healthcare worker with PCR-confirmed SARS-CoV-2 infection or an uninfected control (not recorded which).

On this clonotype itself: This may come from a read error, since a much larger clone is one base off. The rearrangement links TRBV20-1 to TRBJ2-5, with D perhaps TRBD1 or TRBD2 (5 bases each). The V end was cut by 2 bases, the J end by 6 bases, with 19 bases between. CDR1 and CDR2 from the germline V gene are DFQATT and SNEGSKA (reference sequence). CDR3 length equals 15 residues. CDR3 coding DNA: TGCAGTGCTAGAACCCCAGTTGGGGGTTGGCAGACCCAGTACTTC. Encoded protein: CSARTPVGGWQTQYF.

The chain carries TRBV11-3 and TRBJ2-2; 8 nucleotides line up with TRBD1. Germline trimming cut 5 bases from V and 0 bases from J; bases unmatched to any gene: 11. Germline V gives CDR1 SGHNT, CDR2 YENEEA. The CDR3 is made up of 18 amino acids. The CDR3, as DNA: TGTGCCAGCAGCCCCTCTACGTACAGGGGGTCGAACACCGGGGAGCTGTTTTTT. The encoded protein is CASSPSTYRGSNTGELFF. The full variable domain, in which reference TRBV11-3 and TRBJ2-2 provide the parts outside the CDR3, is EAGVVQSPRYKIIEKKQPVAFWCNPISGHNTLYWYLQNLGQGPELLIRYENEEAVDDSQLPKDRFSAERLKGVDSTLKIQPAELGDSAVYLCASSPSTYRGSNTGELFFGEGSRLTVL.

This clonotype was counted ten times or more. V and J are TRBV7-3 and TRBJ2-3; maybe TRBD2 (5 bases). CDR3 length: 13 amino acids. Trimming took off 5 bases at V and 2 bases at J, with 8 bases between the two ends. Looked up from germline, CDR1 is SGHTA and CDR2 is FQGTGA. CDR3 loop: CASSRDPTDTQYF. CDR3 sequence (DNA): TGTGCCAGCAGCCGGGATCCCACAGATACGCAGTATTTT.

This clonotype was counted between two and nine times. The V and J genes are TRBV5-1 and TRBJ2-2, with D possibly being TRBD2 (5 bases). The germline V gene encodes CDR1 SGHRS and CDR2 YFSETQ. The CDR3 has 14 amino acids. The V end was cut by 0 bases, the J end by 5 bases, with 8 bases between. CDR3 residues: CASSLGTLTGELFF. The CDR3 region has the DNA TGCGCCAGCAGCTTGGGGACTCTGACCGGGGAGCTGTTTTTT.

This clonotype was picked up many times. V gene TRBV20-1 combines with J gene TRBJ1-6; D remains unclear. V gave up 1 base and J gave up 8 bases, with 12 bases separating them. CDR1 is DFQATT and CDR2 is SNEGSKA in the germline V gene (reference sequence). The length of the CDR3 is 14 residues. The CDR3 DNA reads TGCAGTGCTAGAGTTGACACGGCTTATTCACCCCTCCACTTT. It specifies CSARVDTAYSPLHF.

This clonotype has ten or more counts. This rearrangement joins TRBV12-3 or TRBV12-4 to TRBJ2-1; 16 bases are a match to TRBD2. Losses at the gene ends were 5 bases for V and 4 bases for J; bases not matched to a gene: 11. The CDR3 length is 19 residues. CDR3 bases: TGTGCCAGCAGTAGAGGGACTAGCGGGGGGGTCCAAGTTTACAATGAGCAGTTCTTC. Encoded protein: CASSRGTSGGVQVYNEQFF.

The chain has TRBV4-1 and TRBJ2-5, with a tentative D call TRBD1 (5 bases). CDR1 MGHRA and CDR2 YSYEKL come from the germline V gene. This CDR3 region has 17 residues. V lost 0 bases and J lost 1, with 15 bases in between. The CDR3 protein is CASSQEGSDILQETQYF. The CDR3 DNA reads as TGCGCCAGCAGCCAAGAAGGTTCGGACATACTCCAAGAGACCCAGTACTTC.

The chain combines TRBV5-8 with TRBJ2-3; 9 bases fit TRBD2. In germline, CDR1 is SGHTS, CDR2 YDEGEE. The CDR3 consists of 16 residues. The junction had 6 bases not matched to a gene; V was cut back by 4 bases and J by 0 bases. The CDR3 reads CASSPERGVSTDTQYF. CDR3 in DNA: TGTGCCAGCAGCCCAGAGCGGGGGGTTAGCACAGATACGCAGTATTTT.

This clonotype showed up many times. This rearrangement joins TRBV7-6 to TRBJ2-2; weak D call: TRBD1 (5 bases). The CDR3 runs to 14 residues. With 5 bases removed from V and 2 bases from J, the gap between germline ends came to 9 bases. From germline, CDR1 is SGHVS and CDR2 FNYEAQ. The CDR3 is CASSPGHNTGELFF. The DNA for the CDR3 is TGTGCCAGCAGCCCAGGGCACAACACCGGGGAGCTGTTTTTT.

CDR3: CSIRGPGRTDTQYF. In DNA form, the CDR3 reads TGCAGCATCCGCGGCCCAGGGAGGACAGATACGCAGTATTTT. The chain uses TRBV29-1 and TRBJ2-3, with D perhaps TRBD2 (6 bases). Germline-derived CDR1 and CDR2 are SQVTM and ANQGSEA. The CDR3 extends over 14 amino acids. V dropped 8 bases and J dropped 3 bases, with 18 bases sitting between them.

This clonotype was seen repeatedly, ten times or more. This chain links TRBV6-5 with TRBJ2-1; the D gene is possibly TRBD1 (5 bases). The germline V and J ends were trimmed by 2 bases and 0 bases, with 11 bases remaining between them. The CDR3 covers 16 residues. In germline, CDR1 is MNHEY, CDR2 SVGAGI. CDR3 coding DNA: TGTGCCAGCAGTTACACCGACAGCAGCTCCTACAATGAGCAGTTCTTC. Protein product: CASSYTDSSSYNEQFF.

This clonotype was seen repeatedly, ten times or more. V is TRBV7-9 and J is TRBJ2-7, with unresolved D. This CDR3 comprises 12 residues. The germline CDR1 and CDR2 sequences are SEHNR and FQNEAQ (reference sequence). V was pared by 5 bases and J by 3 bases, with 8 bases between. CDR3 bases: TGTGCCAGCAGCCCCAGAGGCTACGAGCAGTACTTC. This translates into CASSPRGYEQYF.

This clonotype was seen only a few times. The chain employs TRBV20-1 and TRBJ1-1, with a possible D match to TRBD1 (6 bases). The CDR3 totals 15 residues. The V end lost 3 bases, the J end lost 0 bases, and 14 bases lay between the germline ends. Germline V gene data show CDR1 as DFQATT and CDR2 as SNEGSKA (reference sequence). The CDR3 loop is CSASQGFLMNTEAFF. Written as DNA, the CDR3 is TGCAGTGCTAGCCAGGGGTTCCTCATGAACACTGAAGCTTTCTTT.

J is TRBJ2-1 and V is TRBV5-1, with a tentative D call TRBD2 (5 bases). Germline CDR1 SGHRS, CDR2 YFSETQ. V was pared by 0 bases and J by 5 bases, with 9 bases between. CDR3 length equals 14 residues. The CDR3 region is CASSLATRDNEQFF. In DNA, the CDR3 is TGCGCCAGCAGCTTGGCCACTAGGGACAATGAGCAGTTCTTC.

This clonotype was observed many times. The chain carries TRBV20-1 and TRBJ1-4, with D perhaps TRBD1 (5 bases). The CDR3 has 14 residues. V lost 0 bases, J lost 10 bases, and 15 bases lay in between. Germline V CDR1 and CDR2: DFQATT, SNEGSKA (reference sequence). CDR3 sequence reads: CSARDRSGWRKLFF. The CDR3 nucleotides are TGCAGTGCTAGAGATCGTTCAGGGTGGAGAAAACTGTTTTTT.

The sample holds one count of this clonotype. V is TRBV7-8 and J is TRBJ1-1; 7 bases align to TRBD1. The V segment lost 7 bases and the J segment 3 bases; nucleotides outside the gene matches: 14. The CDR3 totals 16 residues. Germline V gives CDR1 SGHVS, CDR2 FQNEAQ. In DNA form, the CDR3 reads TGTGCCAGCATCCCCTCGGCAGGGGGTACGGACACTGAAGCTTTCTTT. Translated: CASIPSAGGTDTEAFF.

The CDR3 loop is CASTTGNTGVSEQYF. The CDR3 DNA follows: TGTGCCAGCACCACAGGAAACACTGGGGTAAGCGAGCAGTACTTC. This chain links TRBV7-9 with TRBJ2-7; a possible D gene is TRBD1 (5 bases). The CDR3 extends over 15 amino acids. V was cut by 7 bases and J by 6 bases, with 22 bases left in between. Germline values: CDR1 SEHNR, CDR2 FQNEAQ (reference sequence).

This chain connects TRBV6-6 to TRBJ1-1, with D unclear. The CDR3 consists of 13 residues. Germline assignment: CDR1 MNHNY and CDR2 SVGAGI (reference sequence). V was shortened by 7 bases and J by 1 base, with 10 bases between the two germline ends. The CDR3, as DNA: TGTGCCAGCAAGATGGATCCGAACACTGAAGCTTTCTTT. Amino acids: CASKMDPNTEAFF.

This chain joins TRBV5-1 and TRBJ1-4; D is unresolved. V lost 4 bases to trimming and J lost 0 bases, with 10 bases between them. CDR1 is SGHRS, CDR2 YFSETQ, per germline. CDR3 length: 15 residues. CDR3 in amino acids: CASSAEASTNEKLFF. The CDR3 DNA sequence: TGCGCCAGCAGCGCTGAGGCTTCAACTAATGAAAAACTGTTTTTT.

This clonotype has at least ten counts. The gene calls are TRBV6-1 and TRBJ2-3; possibly TRBD1 for D (5 bases). Germline V gives CDR1 MNHNS, CDR2 SASEGT. V was trimmed by 2 bases and J by 3 bases, leaving 12 bases between them. This CDR3 comprises 15 residues. In DNA form, the CDR3 reads TGTGCCAGCAGTGAAATCGACAGCCGGACAGATACGCAGTATTTT. This codes for CASSEIDSRTDTQYF.

This clonotype is medium-sized within its sample. The CDR3 loop reads CASSKRYSGDEQYF. The DNA for the CDR3 is TGTGCCAGCAGTAAGAGATACTCCGGGGACGAGCAGTACTTC. The chain employs TRBV27 and TRBJ2-7, with D possibly matching TRBD2 (5 bases). The CDR3 runs 14 residues. CDR1 MNHEY and CDR2 SMNVEV come from the germline V gene (reference sequence). Trimming pared 5 bases from V and 5 bases from J, leaving 16 bases between.

CDR3: CASSPPGTPRSYNEQFF. The CDR3 DNA sequence: TGTGCCAGCAGCCCCCCCGGGACTCCCCGCTCCTACAATGAGCAGTTCTTC. V is TRBV5-4 and J is TRBJ2-1; a weak D match, TRBD2 (6 bases). Germline assignment: CDR1 SGHNT and CDR2 YYREEE (reference sequence). The CDR3 covers 17 residues. V was shortened by 4 bases and J by 0 bases, with 17 bases between the two germline ends.

This chain links TRBV7-9 with TRBJ1-6; D not resolved. Germline values: CDR1 SEHNR, CDR2 FQNEAQ (reference sequence). Trimming took 3 bases from V and 7 from J, leaving 4 bases between them. This CDR3 comprises 12 residues. CDR3 DNA: TGTGCCAGCAGCTTGGAAAATTCACCCCTCCACTTT. This sequence encodes CASSLENSPLHF.

The chain links TRBV2 to TRBJ1-3; no definite D call. CDR3 length: 14 amino acids. CDR1 is SNHLY, CDR2 FYNNEI, per germline. The V end lost 4 bases, the J end lost 0 bases, and 7 bases lay between the germline ends. The CDR3 DNA follows: TGTGCCAGCAGTGTCACGGGCTCTGGAAACACCATATATTTT. Its protein is CASSVTGSGNTIYF.

Comment on this clonotype: A junction end diverges from the germline sequence, so it may reflect a read error. The genes are TRBV15 and TRBJ2-2; possible D gene TRBD1, 5 bases. The CDR3 extends over 16 amino acids. From germline, CDR1 is LNHNV and CDR2 YYDKDF (reference sequence). CDR3 amino acids: CATNRDESGRTGELFF. Written as DNA, the CDR3 is TGTGCCACCAACAGAGATGAGTCAGGGCGGACCGGGGAGCTGTTTTTT.

This clonotype came up many times. The rearrangement links TRBV7-2 to TRBJ2-5; 7 bases line up with TRBD2. CDR1 is SGHTA and CDR2 is FQGNSA in the germline V gene. The CDR3 totals 14 residues. The trim removed 3 bases at V and 4 bases at J, leaving 5 bases unmatched. The CDR3 DNA follows: TGTGCCAGCAGCTTCCCGACTAGCTCAGAGACCCAGTACTTC. It specifies CASSFPTSSETQYF.